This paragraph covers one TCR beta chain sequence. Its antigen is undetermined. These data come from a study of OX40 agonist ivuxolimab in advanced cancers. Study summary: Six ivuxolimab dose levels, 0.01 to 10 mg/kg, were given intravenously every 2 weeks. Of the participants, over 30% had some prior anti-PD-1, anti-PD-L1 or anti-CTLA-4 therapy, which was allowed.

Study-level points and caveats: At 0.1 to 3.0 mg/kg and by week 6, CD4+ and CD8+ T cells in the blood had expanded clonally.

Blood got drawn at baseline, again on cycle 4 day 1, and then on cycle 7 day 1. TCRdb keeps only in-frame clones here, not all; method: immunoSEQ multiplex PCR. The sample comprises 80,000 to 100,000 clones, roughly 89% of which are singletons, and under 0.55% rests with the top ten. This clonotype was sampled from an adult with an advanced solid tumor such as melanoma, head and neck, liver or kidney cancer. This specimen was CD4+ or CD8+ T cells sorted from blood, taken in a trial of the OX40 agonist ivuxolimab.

DNA of the CDR3: TGTGCCAGCAGTGAAGCGCTTCAGAGGGCCGGGGAGCTGTTTTTT. Translating it yields CASSEALQRAGELFF. The genes are TRBV6-1 and TRBJ2-2, with a weak D call TRBD2 (5 bases). Trimming shortened V by 0 bases and J by 6 bases, and 11 bases separated the two germline ends. The CDR3 totals 15 residues. Germline V lookup: CDR1 MNHNS, CDR2 SASEGT.